These T cell receptor beta chains were read from a single sample in a study of control samples from healthy donors and cancer patients. Clones were sequenced by immunoSEQ multiplex PCR, and TCRdb holds only the in-frame ones, with some missing. The sample has about 120,000 clones, 70% to 90% seen once. The sequencing sample was made of blood. The receptor source for this set is a woman aged 70-85 years in good health. The CDR3 runs from the conserved cysteine through the conserved F or W. D genes are given only for firm matches. Expanded clones are given a class, and other clones once, few, many or no size at all.

size: few; V: TRBV11-2; D: TRBD1; J: TRBJ2-2; DNA: TGTGCCAGCAGCATGGACAGGGTGAACACCGGGGAGCTGTTTTTT; CDR3: CASSMDRVNTGELFF
size: -; V: TRBV6-5; D: -; J: TRBJ1-3; DNA: TGTGCCAGCGGTACCATCCGAACTGGAAACACCATATATTTT; CDR3: CASGTIRTGNTIYF
size: -; V: TRBV29-1; D: -; J: TRBJ2-5; DNA: TGCAGCGTTAGGGGGGCGGAGACCCAGTACTTC; CDR3: CSVRGAETQYF
size: -; V: TRBV5-4; D: TRBD1; J: TRBJ2-7; DNA: TGTGCCAGCAGTTTGACAGGGGGCTACGAGCAGTACTTC; CDR3: CASSLTGGYEQYF
size: -; V: TRBV20-1; D: -; J: TRBJ1-1; DNA: TGCAGTGCTACAGGGAACACTGAAGCTTTCTTT; CDR3: CSATGNTEAFF
size: -; V: TRBV3-1/TRBV3-2; D: TRBD1; J: TRBJ2-2; DNA: TGTGCCAGCAGCCAAGGACGGACAGGGGGTCACACCGGGGAGCTGTTTTTT; CDR3: CASSQGRTGGHTGELFF
size: -; V: TRBV3-1/TRBV3-2; D: TRBD1; J: TRBJ2-5; DNA: TGTGCCAGCAGCCAAGAACTAGGACAGGGGAGGGAGACCCAGTACTTC; CDR3: CASSQELGQGRETQYF
size: -; V: TRBV6-2/TRBV6-3; D: TRBD2; J: TRBJ2-7; DNA: TGTGCCAGCAGTTACGCCCTAGCGGCGACCTACGAGCAGTACTTC; CDR3: CASSYALAATYEQYF
size: -; V: TRBV24-1; D: -; J: TRBJ1-5; DNA: TGTGCCACCAGTGAGGCGAGGGGGAATCAGCCCCAGCATTTT; CDR3: CATSEARGNQPQHF
size: -; V: TRBV12-5; D: -; J: TRBJ2-1; DNA: TGTGCTAGTGGTTTGGTAACGGGTGAGCAGTTCTTC; CDR3: CASGLVTGEQFF
size: -; V: TRBV6-2/TRBV6-3; D: -; J: TRBJ1-3; DNA: TGTGCCAGCAGTTACGGCGGCCGGGGTGGAAACACCATATATTTT; CDR3: CASSYGGRGGNTIYF
size: once; V: TRBV6-5; D: TRBD1; J: TRBJ2-7; DNA: TGTGCCAGCAGTACGACCGGGACAGTCGGCTACGAGCAGTACTTC; CDR3: CASSTTGTVGYEQYF
size: -; V: TRBV5-8; D: -; J: TRBJ1-2; DNA: TGTGCCAGCAGCTCGGCAGGAGGCCCCTATGGCTACACCTTC; CDR3: CASSSAGGPYGYTF
size: -; V: TRBV7-3; D: -; J: TRBJ2-2; DNA: TGTGCCAGCAGCTTACAGGGGACCGCCGGGGAGCTGTTTTTT; CDR3: CASSLQGTAGELFF
size: -; V: TRBV5-1; D: TRBD1; J: TRBJ1-6; DNA: TGCGCCAGCAGCGCCACAGGGGACCCCCTCCACTTT; CDR3: CASSATGDPLHF
size: -; V: TRBV5-4; D: TRBD1; J: TRBJ1-2; DNA: TGTGCCAGCAGCCCCGACAGGGGGCTTCATGGCTACACCTTC; CDR3: CASSPDRGLHGYTF
size: -; V: TRBV4-2; D: TRBD1; J: TRBJ1-2; DNA: TGTGCCAGCAGCAGAGGACAGGGAGTTGGCTACACCTTC; CDR3: CASSRGQGVGYTF
size: -; V: TRBV19; D: -; J: TRBJ1-2; DNA: TGTGCCAGCCAGGCCCCACAAGCCTATGGCTACACCTTC; CDR3: CASQAPQAYGYTF
size: -; V: TRBV7-2; D: -; J: TRBJ2-1; DNA: TGTGCCAGCAGCTCCCCGGGACTTTACAATGAGCAGTTCTTC; CDR3: CASSSPGLYNEQFF
size: -; V: TRBV6-6; D: -; J: TRBJ1-3; DNA: TGTGCCAGCAGTGGAAACGCAGGAACTGGAAACACCATATATTTT; CDR3: CASSGNAGTGNTIYF
size: -; V: TRBV6-2/TRBV6-3; D: -; J: TRBJ1-5; DNA: TGTGCCAGCAGCCCCGCCAGGCAATCTAGAGGGGATGGCAATCAGCCCCAGCATTTT; CDR3: CASSPARQSRGDGNQPQHF
size: few; V: TRBV6-5; D: TRBD1; J: TRBJ1-6; DNA: TGTGCCAGCAGTCGTGGGGACAGCTATTCACCCCTCCACTTT; CDR3: CASSRGDSYSPLHF
size: once; V: TRBV30; D: -; J: TRBJ2-7; DNA: TGTGCCTGGAGTCGCCTCCTTCGGGGGCCGAGCTCCTACGAGCAGTACTTC; CDR3: CAWSRLLRGPSSYEQYF
size: once; V: TRBV6-5; D: -; J: TRBJ2-7; DNA: TGTGCCAGCAGATCCGGGACACAGTCCTACGAGCAGTACTTC; CDR3: CASRSGTQSYEQYF
size: -; V: TRBV7-3; D: TRBD1; J: TRBJ1-1; DNA: TGTGCCAGCAGGCCGGACAGGGTGAGCACTGAAGCTTTCTTT; CDR3: CASRPDRVSTEAFF
size: -; V: TRBV4-2; D: -; J: TRBJ1-1; DNA: TGTGCCAGCAGCCAAGAAGGCGAGTCGGCTTTCTTT; CDR3: CASSQEGESAFF
size: -; V: TRBV18; D: -; J: TRBJ1-6; DNA: TGTGCCAGCTCACCAGTTCCCCCCTCTCCCAATTCACCCCTCCACTTT; CDR3: CASSPVPPSPNSPLHF
size: -; V: TRBV5-1; D: -; J: TRBJ1-4; DNA: TGCGCCAGCAGCTTTGGACAGAGTAGGGAAAAACTGTTTTTT; CDR3: CASSFGQSREKLFF
size: -; V: TRBV12-3/TRBV12-4; D: -; J: TRBJ1-2; DNA: TGTGCCAGCAGTGTATCGAACTATGGCTACACCTTC; CDR3: CASSVSNYGYTF
size: -; V: TRBV18; D: -; J: TRBJ2-2; DNA: TGTGCCAGCTCACCTTTCACGGAGAACACCGGGGAGCTGTTTTTT; CDR3: CASSPFTENTGELFF
size: -; V: TRBV4-2; D: -; J: TRBJ1-1; DNA: TGTGCCAGCAGCCAAGCGGAGGCGCGGGGCACTGAAGCTTTCTTT; CDR3: CASSQAEARGTEAFF
size: -; V: TRBV5-5; D: -; J: TRBJ2-6; DNA: TGTGCCAGCAGCTTTCGGTCAGGAGACGTCCTGACTTTC; CDR3: CASSFRSGDVLTF
size: -; V: TRBV7-2; D: TRBD1; J: TRBJ1-6; DNA: TGTGCCAGCAGCTTAAGACAGGGGGCGTTTTTTTCACCCCTCCACTTT; CDR3: CASSLRQGAFFSPLHF
size: -; V: TRBV7-3; D: -; J: TRBJ1-1; DNA: TGTGCCAGCAGCACCGTTGCGGCGAACACTGAAGCTTTCTTT; CDR3: CASSTVAANTEAFF
size: -; V: TRBV12-3/TRBV12-4; D: -; J: TRBJ1-2; DNA: TGTGCCAGCAGCCGTGACGGAAGCTATGGCTACACCTTC; CDR3: CASSRDGSYGYTF
size: -; V: TRBV5-1; D: -; J: TRBJ2-5; DNA: TGCGCCAGCAGCTTGTGGAGCGGCGGGGTACAAGAGACCCAGTACTTC; CDR3: CASSLWSGGVQETQYF